This T cell receptor beta chain comes out of a study of T cell responses to AZD1222 COVID-19 vaccine (dated by TCRdb to the early 2020s). Regarding the research as a whole: AZD1222 recipients whose second dose came at about 4 weeks and those whose second dose came at about 12 weeks were combined into one group, since spike-specific TCR depth and breadth did not differ between the two schedules. A total of about 250 trial participants underwent TCR sequencing, of whom 200 to 220 had received two doses of AZD1222 and about 25 had received two doses of the MenACWY control vaccine. Trial participants were enrolled into age subgroups of 18-55, 56-69 and 70-plus years, which contained around 140, 26 and 57 TCR-sequenced participants, respectively. Broader findings and caveats from the paper: Conclusions about previously exposed vaccinees are limited because only five to seven AZD1222 recipients were SARS-CoV-2 seropositive at baseline. The whole spike protein was spanned by vaccine-associated CD4 TCRs, and dominant responses were seen in regions 160-218 and 743-854. Spike-specific TCR breadth and depth rose significantly after two AZD1222 doses compared with day 0 and with MenACWY recipients. The 56-69-year group was small, and its depth increase did not reach significance, likely because of low power. Participants were mostly white British and included more females than males, and it was suggested by the authors that clonal diversity may have been underestimated. Reportedly, close to half of the unique spike-specific TCRs recognized epitopes lying outside the regions that are mutated in the B.1.351 and B.1.1.7 variants. Because no samples from the day 14 peak response were available, repertoires could be characterized only after the peak T cell response.

The CDR3 regions of human TCRbeta chains were analyzed by immunosequencing. Processing in the source paper ran as follows. Repertoire TCRs were checked for matches against a reference library of SARS-CoV-2-specific TCRs that had been generated using the MIRA antigen-specificity platform. Breadth was defined as the fraction of unique TCRs that were SARS-CoV-2-associated. Depth was defined as the fraction of total T cells that were SARS-CoV-2-associated. Using the MIRA data, each spike-specific TCR was mapped to the spike region that the TCR reacts to and placed in a CD4 or CD8 class. Log10-transformed breadth and depth values were compared by one-way ANOVA with Sidak's multiple comparisons tests. The source is immuneACCESS, and TCRdb retained only in-frame sequences with V and J called. Part of the clones is not carried over; for the studies checked, unresolved V genes explain less than half of this, and the remainder is unexplained. V and J calls and clone size follow that table, whereas D and trimming were derived from the DNA. For this sample the table gives more than 100,000 clones, of which approximately 91% were detected only once. 1.6% of the sample is in the top ten clones.

Its CDR3 holds 12 amino acids, cysteine through phenylalanine. The only DNA kept is the CDR3, 36 bases in frame from the first base. V gives up 4 bases and J gives up 8 bases, and the segment between their germline ends measures 11 bases. The germline V gene supplies CDR1 MDHEN and CDR2 SYDVKM. The time point label, as the study defines it: baseline before first vaccination. The vaccinee samples were drawn from two UK trials, COV001 and COV002, one of which was a single-blind randomized controlled phase 2/3 trial testing AZD1222 (ChAdOx1 nCoV-19) in healthy adults. Trial participant PBMC samples were collected at day 0 and day 28 after the second dose for TCRbeta chain sequencing. This clone was seen a few times. It has no known antigen specificity. No clone much larger than this one lies a single base away; base qualities are absent.

The clonotype was recovered from an adult in good health. Sequenced here: peripheral blood, sampled on day 0 of AZD1222 vaccination. The receptor chain draws on TRBV28 and TRBJ1-1; TRBD1 might be the D gene, on 6 matching bases. The CDR3 reads as follows: CASSSGVSEAFF. The DNA is as follows: TGTGCCAGCAGTTCAGGGGTCTCAGAAGCTTTCTTT.